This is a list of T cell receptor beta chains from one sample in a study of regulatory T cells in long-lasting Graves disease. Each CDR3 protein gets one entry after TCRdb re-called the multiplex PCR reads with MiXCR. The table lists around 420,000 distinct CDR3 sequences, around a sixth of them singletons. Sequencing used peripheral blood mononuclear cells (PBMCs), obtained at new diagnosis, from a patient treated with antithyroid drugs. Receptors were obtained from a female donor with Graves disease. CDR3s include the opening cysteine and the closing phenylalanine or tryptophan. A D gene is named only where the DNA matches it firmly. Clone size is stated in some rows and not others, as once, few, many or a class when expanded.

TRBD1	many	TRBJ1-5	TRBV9	CASSVWTGKDQPQHF	TGTGCCAGCAGCGTTTGGACAGGGAAAGATCAGCCCCAGCATTTT
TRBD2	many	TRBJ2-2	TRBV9	CASSLGLAQTGELFF	TGTGCCAGCAGCCTCGGACTAGCGCAAACCGGGGAGCTGTTTTTT
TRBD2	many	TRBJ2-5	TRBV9	CASSVGAGDLQETQYF	TGTGCCAGCAGCGTAGGAGCGGGGGACCTCCAAGAGACCCAGTACTTC
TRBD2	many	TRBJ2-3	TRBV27	CASRHALGLAGEDTQYF	TGTGCCAGCAGACATGCCTTGGGACTAGCGGGAGAAGATACGCAGTATTTT
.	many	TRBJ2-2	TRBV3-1	CASSQDGSTGELFF	TGTGCCAGCAGCCAAGATGGGTCCACCGGGGAGCTGTTTTTT
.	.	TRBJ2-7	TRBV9	CASSGGDNSYEQYF	TGTGCCAGCAGCGGGGGGGACAACTCCTACGAGCAGTACTTC
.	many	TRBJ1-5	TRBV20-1	CSARAEASNQPQHF	TGCAGTGCTAGAGCAGAAGCAAGCAATCAGCCCCAGCATTTT
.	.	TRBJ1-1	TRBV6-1	CASSEKTAEAFF	TGTGCCAGCAGTGAGAAAACCGCTGAAGCTTTCTTT
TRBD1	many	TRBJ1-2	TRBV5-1	CASSGAGTGGTGGYTF	TGCGCCAGCAGCGGTGCCGGGACAGGGGGGACGGGAGGCTACACCTTC
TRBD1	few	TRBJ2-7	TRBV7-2	CASSLADRGYYEQYF	TGTGCCAGCAGCTTAGCGGACAGGGGGTACTACGAGCAGTACTTC
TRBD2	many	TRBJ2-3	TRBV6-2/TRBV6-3	CASSDAAGGQTDTQYF	TGTGCCAGCAGTGATGCAGCGGGAGGACAAACAGATACGCAGTATTTT
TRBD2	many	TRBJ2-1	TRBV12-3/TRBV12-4	CASSFYLGREGPNEQFF	TGTGCCAGCAGTTTTTATCTAGGGCGGGAGGGCCCCAATGAGCAGTTCTTC
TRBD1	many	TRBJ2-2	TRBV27	CASSLSIQGATGELFF	TGTGCCAGCAGTTTATCGATCCAGGGGGCAACCGGGGAGCTGTTTTTT
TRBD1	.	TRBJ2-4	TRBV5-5	CASSLDTGAENIQYF	TGTGCCAGCAGCTTGGATACAGGGGCGGAAAACATTCAGTACTTC
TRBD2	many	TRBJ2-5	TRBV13	CASSHLTSGAQETQYF	TGTGCCAGCAGCCATCTGACTAGCGGGGCCCAAGAGACCCAGTACTTC
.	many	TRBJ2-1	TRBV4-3	CASSQDPRPPEQFF	TGCGCCAGCAGCCAAGATCCTCGGCCACCTGAGCAGTTCTTC
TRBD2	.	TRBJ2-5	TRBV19	CASSPEVLRGGRLETQYF	TGTGCCAGTAGTCCCGAGGTTCTTCGCGGGGGGCGCCTGGAGACCCAGTACTTC
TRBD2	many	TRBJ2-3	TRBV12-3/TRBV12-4	CASSLDLAGTDTQYF	TGTGCCAGCAGTTTGGATCTAGCGGGTACAGATACGCAGTATTTT
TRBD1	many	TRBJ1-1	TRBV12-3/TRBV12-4	CASSFHRGWEAFF	TGTGCCAGCAGTTTTCACAGGGGGTGGGAAGCTTTCTTT
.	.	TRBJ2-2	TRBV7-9	CASSSTYTGELFF	TGTGCCAGCAGCTCCACCTACACCGGGGAGCTGTTTTTT
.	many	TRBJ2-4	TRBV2	CASKGWETVAKNIQYF	TGTGCCAGCAAAGGGTGGGAAACCGTAGCCAAAAACATTCAGTACTTC
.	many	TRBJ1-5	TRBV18	CASSPRVDSNQPQHF	TGTGCCAGCTCACCACGAGTGGACAGCAATCAGCCCCAGCATTTT
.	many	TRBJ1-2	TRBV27	CASTTQAGNHYGYTF	TGTGCCAGCACAACACAGGCGGGGAATCACTATGGCTACACCTTC
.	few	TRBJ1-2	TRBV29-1	CSVEVWQGDYGYTF	TGCAGCGTTGAAGTTTGGCAGGGTGACTATGGCTACACCTTC
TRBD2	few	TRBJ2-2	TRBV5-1	CASSLGGLAGMNTGELFF	TGCGCCAGCAGCTTGGGAGGACTAGCGGGAATGAACACCGGGGAGCTGTTTTTT
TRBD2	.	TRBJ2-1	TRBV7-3	CASGSGGVPYNEQFF	TGTGCCAGCGGCTCCGGGGGGGTCCCGTACAATGAGCAGTTCTTC
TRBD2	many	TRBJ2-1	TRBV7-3	CASSLSGSSYNEQFF	TGTGCCAGCAGCCTTAGCGGGAGCTCCTACAATGAGCAGTTCTTC
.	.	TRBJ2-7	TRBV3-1	CASGRGVYEQYF	TGTGCCAGCGGTCGGGGCGTCTACGAGCAGTACTTC
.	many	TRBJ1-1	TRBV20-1	CSAHPGLGTEAFF	TGCAGTGCACACCCCGGCTTAGGCACTGAAGCTTTCTTT
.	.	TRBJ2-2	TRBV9	CASSVAGPNGELFF	TGTGCCAGCAGCGTAGCAGGGCCGAACGGGGAGCTGTTTTTT
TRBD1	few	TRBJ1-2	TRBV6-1	CASSQDRGYYGYTF	TGTGCCAGCAGCCAAGACAGGGGATACTATGGCTACACCTTC
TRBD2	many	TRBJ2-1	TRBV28	CASSPPGGSHNEQFF	TGTGCCAGCAGTCCTCCGGGCGGGAGCCACAATGAGCAGTTCTTC
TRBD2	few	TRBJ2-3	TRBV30	CAWSVRGSGGRLSDTQYF	TGTGCCTGGAGTGTACGGGGTTCTGGCGGGAGGTTATCAGATACGCAGTATTTT
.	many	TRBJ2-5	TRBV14	CASSPLSWEETQYF	TGTGCCAGCAGCCCCCTAAGCTGGGAGGAGACCCAGTACTTC
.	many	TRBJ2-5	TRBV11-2	CASSPGARIETQYF	TGTGCCAGCAGCCCCGGGGCCCGAATAGAGACCCAGTACTTC
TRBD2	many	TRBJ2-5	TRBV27	CASSLRTSGVGGGETQYF	TGTGCCAGCAGTTTGCGGACTAGCGGGGTGGGGGGAGGAGAGACCCAGTACTTC
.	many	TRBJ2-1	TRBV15	CATSRRFPSNEQFF	TGTGCCACCAGCAGGCGATTCCCCTCCAATGAGCAGTTCTTC
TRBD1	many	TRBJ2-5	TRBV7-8	CASSLVAGTGDLRETQYF	TGTGCCAGCAGCTTAGTTGCCGGGACAGGGGATTTACGAGAGACCCAGTACTTC
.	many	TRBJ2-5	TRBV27	CASSLNWGDRAQETQYF	TGTGCCAGCAGCTTAAACTGGGGGGACAGAGCCCAAGAGACCCAGTACTTC
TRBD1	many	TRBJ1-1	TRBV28	CASSRTGLTEAFF	TGTGCCAGCAGTCGGACAGGCCTCACTGAAGCTTTCTTT
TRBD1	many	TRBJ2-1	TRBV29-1	CSGGQGMWDEQFF	TGCAGCGGGGGACAGGGGATGTGGGATGAGCAGTTCTTC
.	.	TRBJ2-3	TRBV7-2	CASSLLATGDTQYF	TGTGCCAGCAGCTTACTAGCGACGGGAGATACGCAGTATTTT
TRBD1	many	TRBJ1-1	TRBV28	CASNRQGLRTEAFF	TGTGCCAGCAACAGACAGGGGTTGCGAACTGAAGCTTTCTTT
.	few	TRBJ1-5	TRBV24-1	CATSDAQSNQPQHF	TGTGCCACCAGTGATGCACAGAGTAATCAGCCCCAGCATTTT
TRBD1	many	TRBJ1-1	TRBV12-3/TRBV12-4	CASSARDRRVTTEAFF	TGTGCCAGCAGTGCTCGGGACAGGAGGGTGACCACTGAAGCTTTCTTT